This TCR beta chain was recovered during a study of OX40 agonist ivuxolimab in advanced cancers. The germline V gene has CDR1 SGDLS and CDR2 YYNGEE. V was clipped by 1 base and J by 5 bases; unmatched bases: 9. The CDR3 is 17 amino acids. Study-level points and caveats: The study found that CD8+ T cells averaged more expanded clones than CD4+.

As to this clone: Antigen unknown.

Method: immunoSEQ multiplex PCR; TCRdb's copy keeps in-frame clones and lacks some. Of fewer than 55,000 clones listed, 87% are singletons. The gene calls are TRBV9 and TRBJ2-2; 9 bases fit TRBD2. This specimen was CD4+ or CD8+ T cells sorted from blood, taken in a trial of the OX40 agonist ivuxolimab. This TCR came from an adult with an advanced solid tumor such as melanoma, head and neck, liver or kidney cancer. In DNA, the CDR3 is TGTGCCAGCAGCGTACTACCCGGGACTAGCTTAACCGGGGAGCTGTTTTTT. This translates into CASSVLPGTSLTGELFF. Drawing the rest from reference TRBV9 and TRBJ2-2, the complete variable domain is DSGVTQTPKHLITATGQRVTLRCSPRSGDLSVYWYQQSLDQGLQFLIQYYNGEERAKGNILERFSAQQFPDLHSELNLSSLELGDSALYFCASSVLPGTSLTGELFFGEGSRLTVL.